The 19 T cell receptor beta chains presented below share a single source sample, sequenced in a study of blood T cell repertoires in COVID-19. TCRdb's copy holds only in-frame clones and misses some; the assay was immunoSEQ multiplex PCR. This table holds approximately 200,000 clones, around 86% found once. Sequenced sample: peripheral blood. These receptors were taken from a human donor in a cohort sampled during active COVID-19.

The V call is TRBV7-2, the J call TRBJ1-5; no clear D. Trimming removed 3 bases from V and 5 bases from J, with 11 bases in between. Germline CDR1 and CDR2: SGHTA and FQGNSA. This CDR3 has 14 amino acids. CDR3 loop: CASSLTGLDQPQHF. CDR3 in DNA: TGTGCCAGCAGCTTGACCGGGTTGGATCAGCCCCAGCATTTT.

The rearrangement uses TRBV7-6 and TRBJ1-6; 7 bases match TRBD1. The CDR3 runs 14 residues. V lost 4 bases, J lost 5 bases, and 2 bases stayed unmatched. The germline V gene encodes CDR1 SGHVS and CDR2 FNYEAQ. This CDR3 is CASSSGQNNSPLHF. The CDR3 DNA reads as TGTGCCAGCAGCTCGGGACAGAATAATTCACCCCTCCACTTT.

This rearrangement joins TRBV27 to TRBJ2-1, with TRBD2 as a possible D gene (6 bases). The CDR3 is 15 amino acids. Trimming shortened V by 5 bases and J by 4 bases, and 15 bases separated the two germline ends. Germline assignment: CDR1 MNHEY and CDR2 SMNVEV (reference sequence). The CDR3 protein is CASSPLGTGYNEQFF. The CDR3 DNA sequence: TGTGCCAGCAGTCCCCTCGGGACTGGTTACAATGAGCAGTTCTTC.

This rearrangement joins TRBV5-6 to TRBJ2-1, with TRBD2 matching over 12 bases. V was pared by 4 bases and J by 10 bases, with 12 bases of the junction left unmatched. The germline gives CDR1 SGHDT, CDR2 YYEEEE. This CDR3 is 16 amino acids long. This CDR3 reads CASSPRGLAGSLEQFF. CDR3 coding DNA: TGTGCCAGCAGCCCCCGAGGACTAGCGGGAAGTCTGGAGCAGTTCTTC.

The V and J genes are TRBV18 and TRBJ1-2; maybe TRBD1 (5 bases). Trimming shortened V by 3 bases and J by 7 bases, and 18 bases separated the two germline ends. Germline V gene data show CDR1 as KGHSH and CDR2 as LQKENI. CDR3 length: 15 amino acids. The CDR3 sequence: CASSPSQGSVGGYTF. CDR3 DNA: TGTGCCAGCTCACCCTCGCAGGGAAGCGTAGGTGGCTACACCTTC.

This clone was counted only a few times. The chain uses TRBV10-3 and TRBJ2-7; unclear D gene. The CDR3 totals 12 residues. Germline V gene lookup returns CDR1 ENHRY and CDR2 SYGVKD. V gave up 2 bases and J gave up 6 bases, with 8 bases separating them. The CDR3 loop reads CAISEVGGEQYF. The CDR3 coding sequence is TGTGCCATCAGTGAGGTTGGCGGCGAGCAGTACTTC.

The chain couples TRBV5-1 to TRBJ2-3; 8 bases line up with TRBD2. Germline V lookup: CDR1 SGHRS, CDR2 YFSETQ. The CDR3 totals 18 residues. Losses at the gene ends were 3 bases for V and 7 bases for J; bases not matched to a gene: 19. The CDR3 bases are TGCGCCAGCAGCTCCCGCCCCGGGACTAGGGGGGGGAATAATACGCAGTATTTT. This codes for CASSSRPGTRGGNNTQYF. The full variable domain, in which reference TRBV5-1 and TRBJ2-3 provide the parts outside the CDR3, is KAGVTQTPRYLIKTRGQQVTLSCSPISGHRSVSWYQQTPGQGLQFLFEYFSETQRNKGNFPGRFSGRQFSNSRSEMNVSTLELGDSALYLCASSSRPGTRGGNNTQYFGPGTRLTVL.

The V and J genes are TRBV7-2 and TRBJ1-1, with a possible D match to TRBD1 (5 bases). Looked up from germline, CDR1 is SGHTA and CDR2 is FQGNSA. This CDR3 region has 15 residues. The V end lost 5 bases, the J end lost 3 bases, and 16 bases lay between the germline ends. Here the CDR3 DNA reads TGTGCCAGCAGCCCCCCGGGAGGGACGGACACTGAAGCTTTCTTT. Translation gives CASSPPGGTDTEAFF.

The V and J genes are TRBV20-1 and TRBJ1-1; D uncertain. Germline CDR1 is DFQATT and CDR2 is SNEGSKA (reference sequence). V lost 1 base to trimming and J lost 12 bases, with 6 bases between them. CDR3 size: 9 residues. The CDR3: CSARGETFF. In DNA, the CDR3 is TGCAGTGCTAGAGGTGAGACTTTCTTT.

The chain has TRBV5-5 and TRBJ2-1, with 9 nucleotides matching TRBD1. The V and J ends lost 1 base and 5 bases, in that order; junction bases with no gene match: 4. The CDR3 covers 15 residues. Germline CDR1 and CDR2: SGHKS and YYEKEE (reference sequence). The CDR3 here is CASSLTGGFNNEQFF. In nucleotides, the CDR3 is TGTGCCAGCAGCTTGACAGGGGGCTTCAACAATGAGCAGTTCTTC.

The V gene is TRBV6-4, the J gene TRBJ2-3, with 9 bases identical to TRBD2. Germline V gene sequence: CDR1 MRHNA, CDR2 SNTAGT. With 2 bases clipped from V and 6 bases from J, the junction kept 6 bases outside the gene matches. The CDR3 totals 15 residues. The chain's CDR3 is CASSDGGRAGDTQYF. As DNA, the CDR3 is TGTGCCAGCAGTGACGGCGGGAGGGCCGGGGATACGCAGTATTTT.

This chain uses TRBV30 with TRBJ1-2; possible D gene TRBD1, 5 bases. With 4 bases removed from V and 12 bases from J, the gap between germline ends came to 18 bases. The CDR3 sequence is 12 residues long. Looked up from germline, CDR1 is GTSNPN and CDR2 is SVGIG (reference sequence). The CDR3 DNA reads TGTGCCTGGAATCAGGGAGGTGAGGTGGACACCTTC. The encoded protein is CAWNQGGEVDTF.

J is TRBJ2-7 and V is TRBV6-5, with 8 bases identical to TRBD2. V shed 6 bases and J 1 base; nucleotides not matched to a gene: 8. The germline V gene has CDR1 MNHEY and CDR2 SVGAGI. The CDR3 consists of 15 residues. The CDR3 is CASRISGSRSYEQYF. In DNA form, the CDR3 reads TGTGCCAGCAGGATCAGCGGGAGTCGGTCCTACGAGCAGTACTTC.

A few counts support this clone. V usage is TRBV27 and J usage is TRBJ1-5; the D is unclear. Germline V gene sequence: CDR1 MNHEY, CDR2 SMNVEV (reference sequence). Trimming took 2 bases from V and 0 from J, leaving 8 bases between them. The CDR3 is made up of 15 amino acids. CDR3 amino acids: CASSLIRGSNQPQHF. DNA for the CDR3: TGTGCCAGCAGTTTAATAAGAGGTAGCAATCAGCCCCAGCATTTT.

The V gene is TRBV2, the J gene TRBJ1-4, with 9 nucleotides matching TRBD1. The V segment lost 0 bases and the J segment 5 bases; nucleotides outside the gene matches: 1. In germline, CDR1 is SNHLY, CDR2 FYNNEI. This CDR3 has 15 amino acids. In DNA, the CDR3 is TGTGCCAGCAGTGAAGCGGGACAGGGAAATGAAAAACTGTTTTTT. Translation gives CASSEAGQGNEKLFF.

CDR3 nucleotide sequence: TGTGCCAGCAGCTTAGGGACAGGGTCGGGAGAGACCCAGTACTTC. Translated, it gives CASSLGTGSGETQYF. The V call is TRBV5-4, the J call TRBJ2-5, with 9 bases aligning to TRBD1. This CDR3 is 15 amino acids long. Germline loops: CDR1 SGHNT, CDR2 YYREEE (reference sequence). Losses at the gene ends were 2 bases for V and 4 bases for J; bases not matched to a gene: 6.

The chain links TRBV28 to TRBJ2-7, with 12 bases lining up with TRBD2. The CDR3 has 16 amino acids. Germline V gives CDR1 MDHEN, CDR2 SYDVKM. With V trimmed by 4 bases and J by 3 bases, 7 bases remained unmatched. The CDR3 DNA is TGTGCCAGCAGTTCCCCGACTAGCGGGAGCCTCTACGAGCAGTACTTC. Residues: CASSSPTSGSLYEQYF. The full variable domain, completed using reference TRBV28 and TRBJ2-7, is DVKVTQSSRYLVKRTGEKVFLECVQDMDHENMFWYRQDPGLGLRLIYFSYDVKMKEKGDIPEGYSVSREKKERFSLILESASTNQTSMYLCASSSPTSGSLYEQYFGPGTRLTVT.

The chain employs TRBV7-9 and TRBJ1-1; no clear D. V lost 1 base and J lost 4, with 13 bases in between. There are 15 residues in the CDR3. The germline gives CDR1 SEHNR, CDR2 FQNEAQ (reference sequence). As DNA, the CDR3 is TGTGCCAGCAGCTTAGGGAGCACACCCGCCACTGAAGCTTTCTTT. This gives the protein CASSLGSTPATEAFF.

This clone was counted many times. Written as DNA, the CDR3 is TGTGCCAGCAGCCAAGGTAGCCCTCCTTACGAGCAGTACTTC. Translated, it gives CASSQGSPPYEQYF. The genes are TRBV4-2 and TRBJ2-7; D not resolved. The CDR3 contains 14 residues. V lost 1 base and J 4 bases, leaving 11 bases between the germline ends. CDR1 and CDR2 from the germline V gene are LGHNA and YNFKEQ.